This TCR beta chain originates from a study of cytomegalovirus exposure and HLA in healthy donors. Whole-study results and caveats: One variant, a missense change in DCLRE1C, was linked in a later analysis to TCR beta V- and J-gene trimming.

The CDR3 totals 15 residues. V dropped 4 bases and J dropped 4 bases, with 15 bases sitting between them. Germline V CDR1 and CDR2: SGHRS, YFSETQ. Details on this clone: Its antigen is unknown.

Vbeta (60) and Jbeta (13) primers were used in the PCR. Measured with immunoSEQ multiplex PCR; TCRdb has only the in-frame clones, and not every one. The repertoire includes 97,000 or so clones, roughly four fifths of them detected once, and more than 9.5% sits in the top ten. Source material: PBMCs. The rearrangement joins TRBV5-1 to TRBJ2-1; D may be TRBD1 (8 bases). This TCR derives from a male donor in good health and CMV-seropositive. This CDR3 reads CASSQQGGGYNEQFF. The CDR3 bases are TGCGCCAGCAGCCAACAGGGGGGAGGGTACAATGAGCAGTTCTTC. Full variable domain (rest looked up from reference TRBV5-1 and TRBJ2-1): KAGVTQTPRYLIKTRGQQVTLSCSPISGHRSVSWYQQTPGQGLQFLFEYFSETQRNKGNFPGRFSGRQFSNSRSEMNVSTLELGDSALYLCASSQQGGGYNEQFFGPGTRLTVL.